Shown below are 2 T cell receptor beta chains from a single sample sequenced in a study of T cells after yellow fever vaccination (dated by TCRdb to the late 2010s). The treatment or condition label here, explained by the study, means: live attenuated yellow fever vaccine strain. The library was prepared using 5' RACE. Data came from an Illumina NovaSeq 6000. TCRdb redid the processing of the public reads, applying fastp at Q25 and MiXCR, and retained in-frame beta chains. Entries that share a CDR3 protein sequence are merged under the most common genes and DNA. The sample contains a few hundred thousand distinct CDR3 sequences, approximately 3% of them found a single time. Jointly, the top ten make up 3.2% of the sample. The sequencing here drew on CD4+ T cells sorted from PBMCs, taken 10 days after the yellow fever booster vaccination. The source of these receptors is a man younger than 35 who received the YFV17D yellow fever vaccine.

This clonotype has a count of ten or more. The V gene is TRBV12-3 or TRBV12-4, the J gene TRBJ1-5, with D possibly TRBD1 on 5 matching bases. The CDR3 runs to 15 residues. Trimming removed 1 base from V and 4 bases from J, with 11 bases in between. CDR3: CASSLGGTLNQPQHF. CDR3 DNA sequence: TGTGCCAGCAGTTTAGGAGGGACGCTAAATCAGCCCCAGCATTTT.

Many counts were recorded for this clonotype. The rearrangement joins TRBV12-3 or TRBV12-4 to TRBJ1-2; D possibly corresponds to TRBD1 (5 bases). This CDR3 is 14 amino acids long. V was clipped by 6 bases and J by 4 bases, with 15 bases between them. This CDR3 reads CASSPIQGGYGYTF. The CDR3 DNA reads TGTGCCAGCAGCCCGATCCAGGGAGGCTATGGCTACACCTTC.